The sample holds many counts of the clone carrying this TCR beta chain. The antigen is unknown. Using unique molecular identifiers, the investigators prepared the TCRbeta library. TCRdb called the PCR reads again in MiXCR, with one record for every CDR3 protein. The sample records 200,000 or so distinct CDR3 sequences, about 8.4% being singletons. The sample comes from a study of T-cell reconstitution after alpha-beta-depleted transplantation in children. General study results and limits: T-cell counts and diversity at one year following transplant were attributed mainly to newly produced T cells. Some patients owed their high day-60 TCRbeta diversity to surviving recipient T cells and thymic progenitors.

Deletions cut 3 bases from V and 2 bases from J, with 14 bases between. The CDR3 runs 15 residues. CDR1 SGHTA and CDR2 FQGNSA come from the germline V gene. Material: PBMCs, mostly from graft donor cells, obtained 360 days after TCRalphabeta/CD19-depleted stem cell transplant. The receptor's source is a male patient aged 2 to 10 who had a stem cell transplant for acute myeloid leukemia, so the T cells may come from the graft donor. The rearrangement joins TRBV7-2 to TRBJ2-7, with unresolved D. CDR3 amino acids: CASSFPSPRTYEQYF. CDR3 coding DNA: TGTGCCAGCAGCTTTCCCTCACCAAGGACCTACGAGCAGTACTTC.